This T cell receptor beta chain was recorded in a study of CD8+ T cells in alopecia areata. Study details: It was approximately 6-11-week-old female C3H/HeJ mice that received skin from approximately 6-13-month-old C3H/HeJ graft donors with spontaneous alopecia.

Findings and caveats of the study: It was less clear whether patients shared TCRs than it was in mice, possibly because of HLA. Higher clonality and more expanded CD8+ clones appeared in lesional than normal scalp.

On this clone itself: The target antigen is unknown. The genes are named according to mouse. Read coverage stops 4 residues before the CDR3 terminus; the germline J gene supplies the remainder.

Germline V CDR1 and CDR2: NSQYPW, LRSPGD (reference sequence). V gave up 6 bases and J gave up 0 bases, with 7 bases separating them. This CDR3 region has 13 residues. Extracted from the samples, RNA was reverse transcribed into cDNA to serve as the sequencing template. Some clones are missing from TCRdb's copy, which holds only in-frame ones; the method was immunoSEQ multiplex PCR. Singletons are absent from the sample, which has over 100,000 clones. The specimen was lesional skin. J is TRBJ2-3 and V is TRBV1; tentative D call: TRBD1 (6 bases). This sequence originates from a C3H/HeJ mouse with alopecia areata. The strain's MHC type: H2-k. The CDR3 sequence: CTCRQGSAETLYF. The covered CDR3 bases are TGCACCTGCAGGCAGGGGAGTGCAGAA.